The 13 T cell receptor beta chains reported below all come from one sample, sequenced in a study of graft-versus-host responses after intestinal transplantation. Assay used: immunoSEQ multiplex PCR; TCRdb lists only in-frame clones, some missing. This table has approximately 89,000 clones, 90% to 95% appearing once. Their specific antigens are unknown. This specimen consisted of unstimulated CD4+ T cells sorted from spleen or lymph node cells, obtained before intestinal transplant. These receptors were obtained from a human donor who received an intestinal transplant.

The V gene is TRBV4-1, the J gene TRBJ1-1; D unresolved. The length of the CDR3 is 16 residues. Per germline, CDR1 MGHRA and CDR2 YSYEKL. The V gene lost 0 bases and the J gene lost 1 base, with 12 bases spanning the gap. The CDR3 DNA follows: TGCGCCAGCAGCCAAGATTCTGCGGGCGCGAACACTGAAGCTTTCTTT. Protein product: CASSQDSAGANTEAFF.

The chain uses TRBV7-2 and TRBJ2-3; a possible D gene is TRBD2 (6 bases). This CDR3 comprises 17 residues. V lost 0 bases, J lost 0 bases, and 13 bases lay in between. Germline CDR1 reads SGHTA; CDR2 reads FQGNSA. The chain's CDR3 is CASSLAEGAGSTDTQYF. CDR3 nucleotide sequence: TGTGCCAGCAGCTTAGCTGAAGGGGCGGGGAGCACAGATACGCAGTATTTT.

The chain employs TRBV19 and TRBJ2-3; D possibly corresponds to TRBD1 (5 bases). The V gene lost 9 bases and the J gene lost 4 bases, with 26 bases spanning the gap. The CDR3 extends over 17 amino acids. Germline V gene sequence: CDR1 LNHDA, CDR2 SQIVND (reference sequence). In DNA form, the CDR3 reads TGTGCCAGCCGGCGAGGTGGGGCGACGGTGTCGGCAGATACGCAGTATTTT. It codes for CASRRGGATVSADTQYF.

The chain employs TRBV9 and TRBJ1-2, with TRBD1 matching over 9 bases. Per the germline V gene, CDR1 is SGDLS and CDR2 is YYNGEE. The V segment lost 0 bases and the J segment 4 bases; nucleotides outside the gene matches: 4. The CDR3 totals 15 residues. CDR3 coding DNA: TGTGCCAGCAGCGTAGGGGACAGGGTCGGCTATGGCTACACCTTC. Its protein is CASSVGDRVGYGYTF.

The sample holds a few counts of this clone. The junction does not match germline at one end; this may be a read error. This chain connects TRBV6-6 to TRBJ1-1, with 9 bases lining up with TRBD1. Germline V gene sequence: CDR1 MNHNY, CDR2 SVGAGI (reference sequence). CDR3 length: 11 residues. CDR3 bases: TGTGCCAGCAGTGATGGACAGGGGCCCCTCTTT. Translation gives CASSDGQGPLF.

The chain links TRBV30 to TRBJ1-6; D possibly corresponds to TRBD1 (6 bases). With 6 bases removed from V and 6 bases from J, the gap between germline ends came to 21 bases. Germline V CDR1 and CDR2: GTSNPN, SVGIG (reference sequence). The CDR3 contains 16 residues. This CDR3 reads CACTINPGHTNSPLHF. CDR3 DNA: TGTGCCTGCACGATAAATCCGGGACACACTAATTCACCCCTCCACTTT.

This sequence joins TRBV29-1 and TRBJ1-5; D possibly corresponds to TRBD1 (6 bases). V was trimmed by 6 bases and J by 8 bases, leaving 17 bases between them. CDR1 is SQVTM and CDR2 is ANQGSEA in the germline V gene. The CDR3 has 13 residues. This CDR3 is CSVGGREGEPQHF. Written as DNA, the CDR3 is TGCAGCGTCGGGGGGCGGGAGGGGGAGCCCCAGCATTTT.

V gene TRBV28 combines with J gene TRBJ2-7; 8 bases match TRBD2. The germline V gene has CDR1 MDHEN and CDR2 SYDVKM. The CDR3 covers 14 residues. Trimming cost V 7 bases and J 4 bases; bases outside gene matches: 9. Here the CDR3 reads CASNPAGERYEQYF. The CDR3 nucleotides read TGTGCCAGCAACCCAGCGGGAGAGAGATACGAGCAGTACTTC.

The gene calls are TRBV7-2 and TRBJ2-5; a weak D match, TRBD1 (6 bases). The CDR3 loop spans 13 amino acids. The germline V gene encodes CDR1 SGHTA and CDR2 FQGNSA. V was clipped by 5 bases and J by 5 bases, with 12 bases between them. Here the CDR3 DNA reads TGTGCCAGCAGCCGCGTTGGGGGCGAGACCCAGTACTTC. This translates into CASSRVGGETQYF.

The gene calls are TRBV25-1 and TRBJ2-5, with D tentatively TRBD2 (7 bases). The CDR3 runs 15 residues. Germline CDR1 reads MGHDK; CDR2 reads SYGVNS. V shed 4 bases and J shed 4 bases, with 16 bases lying between them. The chain's CDR3 is CASSVKGGGGETQYF. CDR3 coding DNA: TGTGCCAGCAGTGTAAAGGGGGGCGGGGGAGAGACCCAGTACTTC.

V gene TRBV5-1 combines with J gene TRBJ2-7; 7 bases are shared with TRBD2. CDR3 size: 17 residues. Losses at the gene ends were 0 bases for V and 1 base for J; bases not matched to a gene: 10. Germline lookup yields CDR1 SGHRS and CDR2 YFSETQ. CDR3 in amino acids: CASSLGGEGPSSYEQYF. The CDR3 DNA reads as TGCGCCAGCAGCTTGGGGGGGGAGGGGCCCTCATCCTACGAGCAGTACTTC. Filled out from reference TRBV5-1 and TRBJ2-7, the complete variable domain reads KAGVTQTPRYLIKTRGQQVTLSCSPISGHRSVSWYQQTPGQGLQFLFEYFSETQRNKGNFPGRFSGRQFSNSRSEMNVSTLELGDSALYLCASSLGGEGPSSYEQYFGPGTRLTVT.

The chain has TRBV19 and TRBJ2-7, with 9 positions matching TRBD2. The CDR3 spans 14 residues. Germline-derived CDR1 and CDR2 are LNHDA and SQIVND (reference sequence). V lost 5 bases, J lost 6 bases, and 8 bases stayed unmatched. CDR3 in amino acids: CASSGTSWEAEQYF. In nucleotides, the CDR3 is TGTGCCAGTAGTGGGACTAGCTGGGAGGCCGAGCAGTACTTC.

V and J are TRBV5-8 and TRBJ2-3, with TRBD2 identical over 7 bases. The trim removed 0 bases at V and 5 bases at J, leaving 9 bases unmatched. Germline V gene lookup returns CDR1 SGHTS and CDR2 YDEGEE. This CDR3 is 16 amino acids long. CDR3 DNA sequence: TGTGCCAGCAGCTTGGCCCGTGAGCGGGGAATAGATACGCAGTATTTT. It yields the protein CASSLARERGIDTQYF.